The present TCR beta chain was sequenced within a study of CXCR3-negative and CXCR3-positive naive CD8 T cells. Study observations and caveats: TRB CDR3 properties indicated TCR strength, while surface CD5 was similar across naive subsets. TRB CDR3s of CXCR3-positive naive cells were more hydrophobic than those of CXCR3-negative naive cells. Similarly elevated diversity marked both naive subsets, with memory CD8+ cells showing far lower diversity.

TRB cDNA libraries were made by UMI-labeled 5' RACE. TCRdb reanalyzed the 5' RACE reads and collapses them to one entry per CDR3 protein, without DNA. This sample's table reports 70,000 to 95,000 distinct CDR3 sequences. Comments on this clonotype: Its antigen is not known.

Germline CDR1 and CDR2: SGHRS and YFSETQ. This CDR3 region has 15 residues. The chain is built from TRBV5-1 and TRBJ2-1; there is no DNA to check the TCRdb D call of TRBD2. This clonotype was sampled from a human donor in good health. Some clones in this sample may be carry-over from other donors' samples. Sequencing used naive CXCR3- CD8+ T cells from blood. Subset here: CD45RO-CCR7+CD27+CD95- naive CD8+ T cells lacking CXCR3 (TNR3-). The CDR3 sequence is CASSLLAGGIDEQFF.